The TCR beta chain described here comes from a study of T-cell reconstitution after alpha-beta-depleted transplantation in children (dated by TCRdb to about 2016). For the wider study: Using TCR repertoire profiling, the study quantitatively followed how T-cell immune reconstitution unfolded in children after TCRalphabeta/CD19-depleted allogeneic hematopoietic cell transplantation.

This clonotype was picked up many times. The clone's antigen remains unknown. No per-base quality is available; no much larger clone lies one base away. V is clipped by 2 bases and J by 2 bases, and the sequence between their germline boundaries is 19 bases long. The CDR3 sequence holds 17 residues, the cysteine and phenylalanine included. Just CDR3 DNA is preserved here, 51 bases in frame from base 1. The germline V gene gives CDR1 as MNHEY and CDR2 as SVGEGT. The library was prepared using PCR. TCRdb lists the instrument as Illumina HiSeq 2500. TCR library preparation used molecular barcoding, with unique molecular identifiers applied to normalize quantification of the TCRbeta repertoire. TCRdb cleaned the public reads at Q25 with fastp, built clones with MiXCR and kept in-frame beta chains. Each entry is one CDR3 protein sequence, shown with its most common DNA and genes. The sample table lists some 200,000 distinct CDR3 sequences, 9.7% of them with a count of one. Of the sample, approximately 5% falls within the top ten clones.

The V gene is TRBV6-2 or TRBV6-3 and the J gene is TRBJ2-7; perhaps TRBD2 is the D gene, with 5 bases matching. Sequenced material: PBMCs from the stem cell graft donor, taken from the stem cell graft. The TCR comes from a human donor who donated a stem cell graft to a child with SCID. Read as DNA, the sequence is TGTGCCAGCAGTTACGGTATATCGGACGGACTCGCCTACGAGCAGTACTTC. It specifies CASSYGISDGLAYEQYF.